Listed below are T cell receptor beta chains from one sample, sequenced in a study of shared clonotypes between healthy human individuals. TCRdb's table, derived via immunoSEQ multiplex PCR, lists solely in-frame clones and lacks some. The repertoire holds about 1 million clones, with around 82% as singletons. Sequencing input: memory CD4+ T cells from PBMCs. The receptors originated from a man younger than 35 in good health. Some clones in this sample may be carry-over from other donors' samples. CDR3s include the opening cysteine and the closing phenylalanine or tryptophan. A D gene is named only where the DNA matches it firmly. Not all rows give a size; the values are once, few, many and, for expanded clones, a class.

j_call: TRBJ2-1; d_call: TRBD2; clone_size: -; v_call: TRBV6-5; cdr3_nt: TGTGCCGGGAGGGACGACCAGTTCTACAATGAGCAGTTCTTC; cdr3_aa: CAGRDDQFYNEQFF
j_call: TRBJ1-4; d_call: -; clone_size: few; v_call: TRBV7-9; cdr3_nt: TGTGCCAGCAGCTTAGGAGGGGAAAAACTGTTTTTT; cdr3_aa: CASSLGGEKLFF
j_call: TRBJ2-4; d_call: -; clone_size: -; v_call: TRBV6-6; cdr3_nt: TGTGCCAGCAGCGACAGACAAAGGGCCAAAAACATTCAGTACTTC; cdr3_aa: CASSDRQRAKNIQYF
j_call: TRBJ2-2; d_call: -; clone_size: once; v_call: TRBV28; cdr3_nt: TGTGCCAGCTCCCAGGGGGGGCAGGTCACCGGGGAGCTGTTTTTT; cdr3_aa: CASSQGGQVTGELFF
j_call: TRBJ2-3; d_call: -; clone_size: -; v_call: TRBV5-6; cdr3_nt: TGTGCCAGCAGCTTGGTTAGGAGCACAGATACGCAGTATTTT; cdr3_aa: CASSLVRSTDTQYF
j_call: TRBJ2-7; d_call: TRBD2; clone_size: once; v_call: TRBV28; cdr3_nt: TGTGCCAGCAGGACTCAGGGGAGCGGGAGAGGCGAGCAGTACTTC; cdr3_aa: CASRTQGSGRGEQYF
j_call: TRBJ2-1; d_call: -; clone_size: -; v_call: TRBV6-6; cdr3_nt: TGTGCCAGCACATACTACAATGAGCAGTTCTTC; cdr3_aa: CASTYYNEQFF
j_call: TRBJ2-7; d_call: -; clone_size: -; v_call: TRBV20-1; cdr3_nt: TGCAGTGCTAGACCCGGCCTCGAGCAGTACTTC; cdr3_aa: CSARPGLEQYF
j_call: TRBJ1-1; d_call: -; clone_size: -; v_call: TRBV5-1; cdr3_nt: TGCGCCAGCAGCCGCGAAGGGAGGACTGAAGCTTTCTTT; cdr3_aa: CASSREGRTEAFF
j_call: TRBJ1-1; d_call: -; clone_size: -; v_call: TRBV19; cdr3_nt: TGTGCCAGTAGTATTACAGGGAAGAACACTGAAGCTTTCTTT; cdr3_aa: CASSITGKNTEAFF
j_call: TRBJ1-2; d_call: -; clone_size: few; v_call: TRBV18; cdr3_nt: TGTGCCAGCTCCCAACAACGGGGGGAAAACTATGGCTACACCTTC; cdr3_aa: CASSQQRGENYGYTF
j_call: TRBJ2-6; d_call: -; clone_size: few; v_call: TRBV5-1; cdr3_nt: TGCGCCAGCAGCTTGGACAGGGCCCTCCCTGGGGCCAACGTCCTGACTTTC; cdr3_aa: CASSLDRALPGANVLTF
j_call: TRBJ2-3; d_call: TRBD1; clone_size: -; v_call: TRBV18; cdr3_nt: TGTGCCAGCTCACCGGGACAGGACGCAGATACGCAGTATTTT; cdr3_aa: CASSPGQDADTQYF
j_call: TRBJ1-2; d_call: -; clone_size: -; v_call: TRBV4-3; cdr3_nt: TGCGCCAGCAGCCAAAGTATGGTCCTAGGGGACGGCTACACCTTC; cdr3_aa: CASSQSMVLGDGYTF
j_call: TRBJ2-5; d_call: -; clone_size: -; v_call: TRBV6-5; cdr3_nt: TGTGCCAGCAGTTTACCATACCAAGAGACCCAGTACTTC; cdr3_aa: CASSLPYQETQYF
j_call: TRBJ2-1; d_call: TRBD2; clone_size: -; v_call: TRBV5-1; cdr3_nt: TGCGCCAGCAGCATGGGACTAGCGGGAGCTGCCTACAATGAGCAGTTCTTC; cdr3_aa: CASSMGLAGAAYNEQFF
j_call: TRBJ2-5; d_call: -; clone_size: -; v_call: TRBV4-1; cdr3_nt: TGCGCCAGCAGCCAAGTGGAAGAGACCCAGTACTTC; cdr3_aa: CASSQVEETQYF
j_call: TRBJ2-5; d_call: TRBD1; clone_size: -; v_call: TRBV7-9; cdr3_nt: TGTGCCAGCAGCTTCGACAGGGCTCGAGAGACCCAGTACTTC; cdr3_aa: CASSFDRARETQYF
j_call: TRBJ2-1; d_call: TRBD1; clone_size: -; v_call: TRBV29-1; cdr3_nt: TGCAGCGTTTCCCCAGGGGGCTCGGTAATCAATGAGCAGTTCTTC; cdr3_aa: CSVSPGGSVINEQFF
j_call: TRBJ2-7; d_call: -; clone_size: -; v_call: TRBV25-1; cdr3_nt: TGTGCCAGCAGTGCCTCCGGGGCCCTCTACGAGCAGTACTTC; cdr3_aa: CASSASGALYEQYF
j_call: TRBJ1-5; d_call: TRBD1; clone_size: few; v_call: TRBV2; cdr3_nt: TGTGCCAGCAGTGAATTTTTTACAGGGGGCAATCAGCCCCAGCATTTT; cdr3_aa: CASSEFFTGGNQPQHF
j_call: TRBJ1-2; d_call: TRBD1; clone_size: -; v_call: TRBV5-4; cdr3_nt: TGTGCCAGCAGCTTGGCTAACAGGGGAAACTATGGCTACACCTTC; cdr3_aa: CASSLANRGNYGYTF
j_call: TRBJ2-3; d_call: TRBD1; clone_size: once; v_call: TRBV7-2; cdr3_nt: TGTGCCAGCAGCCCAGGGACAGGGATGGATACGCAGTATTTT; cdr3_aa: CASSPGTGMDTQYF
j_call: TRBJ2-5; d_call: TRBD2; clone_size: -; v_call: TRBV7-3; cdr3_nt: TGTGCCAGCAGCTTAGACAAGCGGGAGGGAGAGACCCAGTACTTC; cdr3_aa: CASSLDKREGETQYF
j_call: TRBJ2-3; d_call: TRBD1; clone_size: -; v_call: TRBV5-1; cdr3_nt: TGCGCCAGCAGGAGCGGACAGGGTTTAGATACGCAGTATTTT; cdr3_aa: CASRSGQGLDTQYF
j_call: TRBJ2-3; d_call: -; clone_size: -; v_call: TRBV6-1; cdr3_nt: TGTGCCAGCAGTGAAGGGGATAGGGGGGTCCTACGTACAGATACGCAGTATTTT; cdr3_aa: CASSEGDRGVLRTDTQYF
j_call: TRBJ2-2; d_call: -; clone_size: -; v_call: TRBV20-1; cdr3_nt: TGCAGTGCTAGTAAGGCCGGGGAGCTGTTTTTT; cdr3_aa: CSASKAGELFF
j_call: TRBJ1-2; d_call: TRBD1; clone_size: -; v_call: TRBV28; cdr3_nt: TGTGCCAGCAGTCCCTATCCGACAGGGAGTTTCTATGGCTACACCTTC; cdr3_aa: CASSPYPTGSFYGYTF
j_call: TRBJ2-1; d_call: TRBD2; clone_size: -; v_call: TRBV28; cdr3_nt: TGTGCCAGCAGTCCCGAAGTACTAGCGGGAGGCCTCCGGCGGGATGAGCAGTTCTTC; cdr3_aa: CASSPEVLAGGLRRDEQFF
j_call: TRBJ1-4; d_call: -; clone_size: -; v_call: TRBV7-2; cdr3_nt: TGTGCCAGCAGCTCAGGTCCCCGGGGTGGTGAAAAACTGTTTTTT; cdr3_aa: CASSSGPRGGEKLFF
j_call: TRBJ1-2; d_call: -; clone_size: -; v_call: TRBV11-3; cdr3_nt: TGTGCCAGCAGCCCGCAAGTTAGGGGCGGCTACACCTTC; cdr3_aa: CASSPQVRGGYTF
j_call: TRBJ2-3; d_call: -; clone_size: -; v_call: TRBV7-9; cdr3_nt: TGTGCCAGCAGCTTAATTGCAGGGGCGAGCACAGATACGCAGTATTTT; cdr3_aa: CASSLIAGASTDTQYF
j_call: TRBJ1-1; d_call: TRBD1; clone_size: few; v_call: TRBV18; cdr3_nt: TGTGCCAGCTCACTCTTGACAGGGGGGGCTTCTAACACTGAAGCTTTCTTT; cdr3_aa: CASSLLTGGASNTEAFF
j_call: TRBJ1-5; d_call: TRBD1; clone_size: few; v_call: TRBV25-1; cdr3_nt: TGTGCCAGCAGTGCCACGGGACAGTATCAGCCCCAGCATTTT; cdr3_aa: CASSATGQYQPQHF
j_call: TRBJ1-3; d_call: -; clone_size: -; v_call: TRBV13; cdr3_nt: TGTGCCAGCAGCCGATGGAGCTCTGGAAACACCATATATTTT; cdr3_aa: CASSRWSSGNTIYF
j_call: TRBJ1-5; d_call: -; clone_size: few; v_call: TRBV9; cdr3_nt: TGTGCCAGCAGCGTAGGACAGGCAGATCAGCCCCAGCATTTT; cdr3_aa: CASSVGQADQPQHF
j_call: TRBJ2-3; d_call: -; clone_size: -; v_call: TRBV7-9; cdr3_nt: TGTGCCAGCAGCTCACCTGCCACTAGCACAGATACGCAGTATTTT; cdr3_aa: CASSSPATSTDTQYF
j_call: TRBJ1-5; d_call: TRBD1; clone_size: -; v_call: TRBV27; cdr3_nt: TGTGCCAGCAGTTCCAAGGGACCGACAGGGGCTAGGTCTAGGTGGGAACAGCCCCAGCATTTT; cdr3_aa: CASSSKGPTGARSRWEQPQHF
j_call: TRBJ2-3; d_call: TRBD1; clone_size: -; v_call: TRBV6-6; cdr3_nt: TGTGCCAGCAGCATTGGCTGGGACAGAAGCACAGATACGCAGTATTTT; cdr3_aa: CASSIGWDRSTDTQYF
j_call: TRBJ2-7; d_call: TRBD2; clone_size: -; v_call: TRBV2; cdr3_nt: TGTGCCAGCAGTATTAGCGGGAGGGGCCCCTACGAGCAGTACTTC; cdr3_aa: CASSISGRGPYEQYF
j_call: TRBJ2-5; d_call: -; clone_size: -; v_call: TRBV7-9; cdr3_nt: TGTGCCAGCAGCGAAGGACCCCAAGAGACCCAGTACTTC; cdr3_aa: CASSEGPQETQYF
j_call: TRBJ2-3; d_call: -; clone_size: once; v_call: TRBV4-1; cdr3_nt: TGCGCCAGCAGCCAGCTAGCTGATACGCAGTATTTT; cdr3_aa: CASSQLADTQYF
j_call: TRBJ2-7; d_call: TRBD1; clone_size: few; v_call: TRBV5-1; cdr3_nt: TGCGCCAGCAGCCCCCGCGACGGACAGGTGTTCTTCTTC; cdr3_aa: CASSPRDGQVFFF
j_call: TRBJ1-2; d_call: -; clone_size: once; v_call: TRBV5-5; cdr3_nt: TGTGCCAGCAGCTTCGACAGGATTGATGGCTACACCTTC; cdr3_aa: CASSFDRIDGYTF
j_call: TRBJ2-1; d_call: TRBD2; clone_size: -; v_call: TRBV18; cdr3_nt: TGTGCCAGCTCCAACCAAGCTAGCGGGAGCAATGAGCAGTTCTTC; cdr3_aa: CASSNQASGSNEQFF
j_call: TRBJ1-4; d_call: -; clone_size: -; v_call: TRBV4-2; cdr3_nt: TGTGCCAGCAGCCAAGGTGCGCGGACAACTAATGAAAAACTGTTTTTT; cdr3_aa: CASSQGARTTNEKLFF
j_call: TRBJ2-1; d_call: TRBD2; clone_size: -; v_call: TRBV7-3; cdr3_nt: TGTGCCAGCAGCCCGGCGGTTGCTAGCGGATACAATGAGCAGTTCTTC; cdr3_aa: CASSPAVASGYNEQFF
j_call: TRBJ2-3; d_call: -; clone_size: -; v_call: TRBV28; cdr3_nt: TGTGCCAGTGGACTACTCCACACAGATACGCAGTATTTT; cdr3_aa: CASGLLHTDTQYF
j_call: TRBJ1-1; d_call: -; clone_size: -; v_call: TRBV7-3; cdr3_nt: TGTGCCAGCAGCATCCACAGGGTCGACACTGAAGCTTTCTTT; cdr3_aa: CASSIHRVDTEAFF
j_call: TRBJ2-1; d_call: -; clone_size: -; v_call: TRBV11-3; cdr3_nt: TGTGCCAGCAGCTTAGATGGGGTTTCTAGCTCCCGAAGTGGCAATGAGCAGTTCTTC; cdr3_aa: CASSLDGVSSSRSGNEQFF
j_call: TRBJ1-1; d_call: -; clone_size: once; v_call: TRBV11-1; cdr3_nt: TGTGCCAGCAGCTTTCACGGGCCGGCGTCGAACACTGAAGCTTTCTTT; cdr3_aa: CASSFHGPASNTEAFF
j_call: TRBJ1-4; d_call: TRBD1; clone_size: -; v_call: TRBV7-2; cdr3_nt: TGTGCCAGCAGCTTATCTCTTTGGGGACAGAGTGCAACTAATGAAAAACTGTTTTTT; cdr3_aa: CASSLSLWGQSATNEKLFF
j_call: TRBJ1-2; d_call: -; clone_size: -; v_call: TRBV5-1; cdr3_nt: TGCGCCAGCAGCCCGGGGAGTTATGGCTACACCTTC; cdr3_aa: CASSPGSYGYTF